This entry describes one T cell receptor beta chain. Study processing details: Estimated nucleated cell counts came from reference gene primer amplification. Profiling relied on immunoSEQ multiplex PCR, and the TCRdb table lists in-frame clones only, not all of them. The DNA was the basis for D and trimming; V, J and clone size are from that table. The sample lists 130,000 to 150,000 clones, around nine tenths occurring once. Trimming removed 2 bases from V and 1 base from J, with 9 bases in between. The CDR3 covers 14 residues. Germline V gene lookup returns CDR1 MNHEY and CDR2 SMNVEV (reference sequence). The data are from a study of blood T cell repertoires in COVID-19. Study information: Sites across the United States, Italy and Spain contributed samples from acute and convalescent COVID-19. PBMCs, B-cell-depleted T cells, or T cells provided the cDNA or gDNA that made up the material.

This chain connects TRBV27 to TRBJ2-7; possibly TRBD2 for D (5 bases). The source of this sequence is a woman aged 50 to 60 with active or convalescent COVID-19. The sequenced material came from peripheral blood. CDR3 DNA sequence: TGTGCCAGCAGTTTAGTGGGCGGGTCCTACGAGCAGTACTTC. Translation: CASSLVGGSYEQYF.